This entry describes one T cell receptor (beta chain). The data were taken from a study of blood T cell repertoires in COVID-19. Study context: Sample material is recorded as cDNA or gDNA derived from T cells, B-cell-depleted T cells, or PBMCs.

Recruited during active infection, patients (from Seattle) were subsequently followed longitudinally. In germline, CDR1 is MNHEY, CDR2 SVGEGT. V lost 0 bases and J 2 bases, leaving 7 bases between the germline ends. This CDR3 spans 14 amino acids. How the authors handled the data: Reference gene primers were amplified, and this amplification served to estimate nucleated cell counts. Repertoires were generated with immunoSEQ multiplex PCR, while TCRdb's copy carries only in-frame clones and drops some. That table is the source of V, J and clone size, and D and trimming were worked out from the DNA. The data contain under 200,000 clones, about 88% of them singletons.

This clonotype was sampled from a woman between 50 and 59 years old with COVID-19, enrolled during active disease. The sample was peripheral blood. The chain carries TRBV6-2 or TRBV6-3 and TRBJ1-1; D unresolved. CDR3 nucleotides: TGTGCCAGCAGTTACTCTGGCTTAAACACTGAAGCTTTCTTT. Amino acid sequence: CASSYSGLNTEAFF.